A single sample is the source of the 15 T cell receptor beta chains below, sequenced in a study of post-analysis software for immune sequencing data (dated by TCRdb to the mid-2010s). No antigen has been assigned to these receptors. Library generation was performed with PCR. TCRdb names Illumina HiSeq 2500 as the instrument used. To reduce PCR and sequencing biases, unique molecular identifiers were incorporated into the TCR beta cDNA libraries. In-frame beta chains were kept once TCRdb had trimmed the public reads at Q25 with fastp and called clones with MiXCR. When rows share a CDR3 protein, they turn into one entry using the most common DNA and genes. This sample lists roughly 410,000 distinct CDR3 sequences; less than 35% were detected once. The ten most abundant clones make up 10% to 15% of the sample. The paper's findings and limits, for the study overall: Patients showed significantly higher frequencies than controls for roughly 5 TRBV segments, among them TRBV5-6, TRBV5-1 and TRBV20-1.

The sequenced sample was blood. Receptors originate from a girl aged 5 to 17 with multiple sclerosis.

This clonotype was seen only a few times. The chain recombines TRBV28 with TRBJ1-1; D remains unclear. There are 16 residues in the CDR3. Trimming removed 2 bases from V and 5 bases from J, with 18 bases in between. Germline loops: CDR1 MDHEN, CDR2 SYDVKM. The CDR3 nucleotides are TGTGCCAGCAGTTTACTCTTGAGTACGTCGGGTACTGAAGCTTTCTTT. Amino acid sequence: CASSLLLSTSGTEAFF.

The CDR3 DNA follows: TGCAGTGCTGAGGTCCGGGACAGCCCCACAGATACGCAGTATTTT. This gives the protein CSAEVRDSPTDTQYF. This chain joins TRBV20-1 and TRBJ2-3; 7 bases agree with TRBD1. Trimming took 5 bases from V and 2 from J; bases not matched to a gene: 10. The CDR3 loop spans 15 amino acids. CDR1 DFQATT and CDR2 SNEGSKA come from the germline V gene (reference sequence).

The chain joins TRBV4-3 to TRBJ2-1, with 7 bases matching TRBD2. V was clipped by 0 bases and J by 7 bases; unmatched bases: 12. The CDR3 extends over 17 amino acids. Looked up from germline, CDR1 is LGHNA and CDR2 is YSLEER. The CDR3 loop reads CASSQDLFVASGNEQFF. DNA for the CDR3: TGCGCCAGCAGCCAAGATCTGTTCGTGGCTAGCGGTAATGAGCAGTTCTTC.

This sequence joins TRBV12-3 or TRBV12-4 and TRBJ2-3, with D hard to call. The germline V and J ends were trimmed by 5 bases and 0 bases, with 9 bases remaining between them. The CDR3 is 14 amino acids. CDR3 sequence reads: CASSPHTSTDTQYF. In nucleotides, the CDR3 is TGTGCCAGCAGTCCCCATACTAGCACAGATACGCAGTATTTT.

The chain links TRBV20-1 to TRBJ1-2; no definite D call. The V end was cut by 3 bases, the J end by 7 bases, with 9 bases between. Germline loops: CDR1 DFQATT, CDR2 SNEGSKA (reference sequence). The CDR3 runs 11 residues. CDR3 sequence reads: CSASLGSGYTF. CDR3 bases: TGCAGTGCTAGTCTGGGAAGTGGCTACACCTTC.

This clonotype turned up a few times. The J gene is TRBJ2-1, the V gene TRBV3-1; 13 bases map to TRBD2. The CDR3 is 17 residues long. CDR1 LGHDT and CDR2 YNNKEL come from the germline V gene (reference sequence). The V and J ends lost 4 bases and 0 bases, in that order; junction bases with no gene match: 3. CDR3 sequence reads: CASSPGLAGSSYNEQFF. The DNA for the CDR3 is TGTGCCAGCAGCCCGGGACTAGCGGGGAGCTCCTACAATGAGCAGTTCTTC.

The V gene is TRBV5-4, the J gene TRBJ2-3, with 10 bases fitting TRBD1. Germline V gene data show CDR1 as SGHNT and CDR2 as YYREEE (reference sequence). There are 16 residues in the CDR3. Trimming cost V 3 bases and J 0 bases; bases outside gene matches: 4. DNA of the CDR3: TGTGCCAGCAGCTGGGACAGGGGTATTAGCACAGATACGCAGTATTTT. It specifies CASSWDRGISTDTQYF.

A few counts support this clonotype. This chain connects TRBV9 to TRBJ2-1; D is perhaps TRBD2 (5 bases). This CDR3 is built from 15 residues. Germline loops: CDR1 SGDLS, CDR2 YYNGEE. Trimming stripped 3 bases from V and 4 bases from J, with 14 bases between. The CDR3 loop is CASSEMGEYYNEQFF. The CDR3 region has the DNA TGTGCCAGCAGCGAGATGGGAGAATATTACAATGAGCAGTTCTTC.

The gene calls are TRBV6-1 and TRBJ2-4; D ambiguous. Looked up from germline, CDR1 is MNHNS and CDR2 is SASEGT. CDR3 length equals 13 residues. Trimming cost V 1 base and J 5 bases, with 6 bases left between them. The CDR3 sequence: CASSEEVQNIQYF. For the CDR3, the DNA is TGTGCCAGCAGTGAAGAGGTACAAAACATTCAGTACTTC.

This clonotype was picked up a small number of times. The junction shows a germline mismatch at one end, possibly a read error. In DNA, the CDR3 is TGCGCCAGCAGCCAACCGGGATTTCCAATGAACGCTGAAGCTTTCTTT. It specifies CASSQPGFPMNAEAFF. The rearrangement uses TRBV4-1 and TRBJ1-1; D not resolved. The CDR3 runs to 16 residues. Looked up from germline, CDR1 is MGHRA and CDR2 is YSYEKL.

The J gene is TRBJ2-3, the V gene TRBV7-9; no definite D call. This CDR3 spans 14 amino acids. Trimming pared 4 bases from V and 4 bases from J, leaving 12 bases between. Germline V gene sequence: CDR1 SEHNR, CDR2 FQNEAQ (reference sequence). CDR3 protein: CASSSAGSADTQYF. CDR3 DNA: TGTGCCAGCAGCTCAGCAGGCAGCGCAGATACGCAGTATTTT. Filled out from reference TRBV7-9 and TRBJ2-3, the complete variable domain reads DTGVSQNPRHKITKRGQNVTFRCDPISEHNRLYWYRQTLGQGPEFLTYFQNEAQLEKSRLLSDRFSAERPKGSFSTLEIQRTEQGDSAMYLCASSSAGSADTQYFGPGTRLTVL.

The chain combines TRBV20-1 with TRBJ2-7; D ambiguous. Germline V CDR1 and CDR2: DFQATT, SNEGSKA (reference sequence). V was shortened by 3 bases and J by 3 bases, with 18 bases between the two germline ends. The CDR3 has 15 residues. The CDR3 nucleotides read TGCAGTGCTAGCAGCAGTGGATATGTGAGCTACGAGCAGTACTTC. Its protein is CSASSSGYVSYEQYF.

This clonotype was recorded a few times. This rearrangement joins TRBV5-1 to TRBJ2-7, with 8 nucleotides matching TRBD1. The CDR3 runs 16 residues. The J segment lost 0 bases and the V segment lost 0 bases, leaving 5 bases of the junction unmatched. Germline assignment: CDR1 SGHRS and CDR2 YFSETQ. For the CDR3, the DNA is TGCGCCAGCAGCTTGGAGACAGGGGCTCTCTCCTACGAGCAGTACTTC. Protein: CASSLETGALSYEQYF.

The chain combines TRBV4-1 with TRBJ2-5; D is perhaps TRBD1 (5 bases). The germline gives CDR1 MGHRA, CDR2 YSYEKL. V lost 1 base and J 2 bases, leaving 11 bases between the germline ends. CDR3 length equals 15 residues. CDR3 coding DNA: TGCGCCAGCAGCCAAGTAGCTGGGGCTCAAGAGACCCAGTACTTC. It codes for CASSQVAGAQETQYF.

V and J are TRBV18 and TRBJ2-3, with TRBD1 as a possible D gene (6 bases). The V gene's germline CDR1 is KGHSH and CDR2 LQKENI. The CDR3 loop spans 16 amino acids. V dropped 0 bases and J dropped 2 bases, with 12 bases sitting between them. This CDR3 is CASSPPWTDYTDTQYF. CDR3 sequence (DNA): TGTGCCAGCTCACCACCGTGGACAGACTACACAGATACGCAGTATTTT.